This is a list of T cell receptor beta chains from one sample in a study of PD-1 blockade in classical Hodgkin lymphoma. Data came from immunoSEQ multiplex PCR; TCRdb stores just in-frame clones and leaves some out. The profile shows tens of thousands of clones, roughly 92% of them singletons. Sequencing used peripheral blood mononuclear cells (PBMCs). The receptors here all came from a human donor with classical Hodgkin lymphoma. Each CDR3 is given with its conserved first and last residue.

CDR3: CASSLWTGGTYEQYF
length: 15
J: TRBJ2-7
V: TRBV5-1

CDR3: CASRLAGVSYNEQFF
length: 15
J: TRBJ2-1
V: TRBV18

CDR3: CASSHIPGRGSYEQYF
length: 16
J: TRBJ2-7
V: TRBV4-2

CDR3: CASSLFGGNYEQYF
length: 14
J: TRBJ2-7
V: TRBV7-6

CDR3: CASSFTGGSGNTIYF
length: 15
J: TRBJ1-3
V: TRBV7-9

CDR3: CASTLGSGSQYEQFF
length: 15
J: TRBJ2-1
V: TRBV6-5

CDR3: CASSAQLAGSYNEQFF
length: 16
J: TRBJ2-1
V: TRBV7-6

CDR3: CASNSGGAYYNEQFF
length: 15
J: TRBJ2-1
V: TRBV9

CDR3: CASSQFVTGELFF
length: 13
J: TRBJ2-2
V: TRBV14

CDR3: CATSRGAGAQEQFF
length: 14
J: TRBJ2-1
V: TRBV15